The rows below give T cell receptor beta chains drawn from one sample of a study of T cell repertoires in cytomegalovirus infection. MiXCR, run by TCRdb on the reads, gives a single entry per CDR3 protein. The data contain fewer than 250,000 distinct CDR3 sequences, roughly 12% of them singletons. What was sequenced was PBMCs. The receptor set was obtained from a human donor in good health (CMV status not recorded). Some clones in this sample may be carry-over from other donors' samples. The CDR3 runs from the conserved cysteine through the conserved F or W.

cdr3_aa: CASTGEGVIYEQYF; j_call: TRBJ2-7; cdr3_length: 14; v_call: TRBV6-2/TRBV6-3
cdr3_aa: CASSYPGTRGGTDTQYF; j_call: TRBJ2-3; cdr3_length: 17; v_call: TRBV6-2/TRBV6-3
cdr3_aa: CASNRQGEQETQYF; j_call: TRBJ2-5; cdr3_length: 14; v_call: TRBV19
cdr3_aa: CASSPQRGGLADTQYF; j_call: TRBJ2-3; cdr3_length: 16; v_call: TRBV7-3
cdr3_aa: CATRLGQVSYEQYF; j_call: TRBJ2-7; cdr3_length: 14; v_call: TRBV6-1
cdr3_aa: CASSVDGGTDTQYF; j_call: TRBJ2-3; cdr3_length: 14; v_call: TRBV11-3
cdr3_aa: CASSENRGWYNEQFF; j_call: TRBJ2-1; cdr3_length: 15; v_call: TRBV2
cdr3_aa: CASSEGWDGDYEQYF; j_call: TRBJ2-7; cdr3_length: 15; v_call: TRBV6-1
cdr3_aa: CASRDMTGVATEAFF; j_call: TRBJ1-1; cdr3_length: 15; v_call: TRBV28
cdr3_aa: CAGGGDSPLHF; j_call: TRBJ1-6; cdr3_length: 11; v_call: TRBV3-1
cdr3_aa: CSASPGAGGWDTEAFF; j_call: TRBJ1-1; cdr3_length: 16; v_call: TRBV20-1
cdr3_aa: CASRSYQEGKDSPLHF; j_call: TRBJ1-6; cdr3_length: 16; v_call: TRBV12-3/TRBV12-4
cdr3_aa: CASSIGTAYGYTF; j_call: TRBJ1-2; cdr3_length: 13; v_call: TRBV6-1
cdr3_aa: CASSSRTRNTGELFF; j_call: TRBJ2-2; cdr3_length: 15; v_call: TRBV12-3/TRBV12-4
cdr3_aa: CASSPQQGWGETQYF; j_call: TRBJ2-5; cdr3_length: 15; v_call: TRBV28
cdr3_aa: CSARGGGGYEQYF; j_call: TRBJ2-7; cdr3_length: 13; v_call: TRBV20-1
cdr3_aa: CASSLRRSPQGEQYF; j_call: TRBJ2-7; cdr3_length: 15; v_call: TRBV7-2
cdr3_aa: CASSLSDRAGAEAFF; j_call: TRBJ1-1; cdr3_length: 15; v_call: TRBV7-9
cdr3_aa: CASSFRGSEGYTF; j_call: TRBJ1-2; cdr3_length: 13; v_call: TRBV6-1
cdr3_aa: CATQSSGTDTQYF; j_call: TRBJ2-3; cdr3_length: 13; v_call: TRBV6-1
cdr3_aa: CASSQDWGSTGPQHF; j_call: TRBJ1-5; cdr3_length: 15; v_call: TRBV4-3
cdr3_aa: CSVEIVGWGTQYF; j_call: TRBJ2-3; cdr3_length: 13; v_call: TRBV29-1
cdr3_aa: CSASRGGGSYEQYF; j_call: TRBJ2-7; cdr3_length: 14; v_call: TRBV20-1
cdr3_aa: CASSYFRSEKLFF; j_call: TRBJ1-4; cdr3_length: 13; v_call: TRBV6-2/TRBV6-3
cdr3_aa: CASSQETQQETQYF; j_call: TRBJ2-5; cdr3_length: 14; v_call: TRBV7-2
cdr3_aa: CASSWTGNGNQETQYF; j_call: TRBJ2-5; cdr3_length: 16; v_call: TRBV7-2
cdr3_aa: CASSSPDRAGKLFF; j_call: TRBJ1-4; cdr3_length: 14; v_call: TRBV28
cdr3_aa: CALRAEAFF; j_call: TRBJ1-1; cdr3_length: 9; v_call: TRBV27
cdr3_aa: CSVEDREGTDTQYF; j_call: TRBJ2-3; cdr3_length: 14; v_call: TRBV29-1
cdr3_aa: CATSRDQGTVGQFF; j_call: TRBJ2-1; cdr3_length: 14; v_call: TRBV15
cdr3_aa: CASSEGGIAYEQYF; j_call: TRBJ2-7; cdr3_length: 14; v_call: TRBV10-2
cdr3_aa: CSVRIAGRSYEQYF; j_call: TRBJ2-7; cdr3_length: 14; v_call: TRBV29-1
cdr3_aa: CASSRDWSSYEQYF; j_call: TRBJ2-7; cdr3_length: 14; v_call: TRBV7-2
cdr3_aa: CSARGESGAGAKNIQYF; j_call: TRBJ2-4; cdr3_length: 17; v_call: TRBV20-1
cdr3_aa: CSVGVTGGFNEQFF; j_call: TRBJ2-1; cdr3_length: 14; v_call: TRBV29-1
cdr3_aa: CASSQVPSGRARETQYF; j_call: TRBJ2-5; cdr3_length: 17; v_call: TRBV3-1
cdr3_aa: CASSMSGVLLGETQYF; j_call: TRBJ2-5; cdr3_length: 16; v_call: TRBV11-3
cdr3_aa: CASSFKGRNQETQYF; j_call: TRBJ2-5; cdr3_length: 15; v_call: TRBV5-4
cdr3_aa: CASSFRVRGEQFF; j_call: TRBJ2-1; cdr3_length: 13; v_call: TRBV7-3
cdr3_aa: CASSPGGMETQYF; j_call: TRBJ2-5; cdr3_length: 13; v_call: TRBV7-2
cdr3_aa: CSARTGPTEQYF; j_call: TRBJ2-7; cdr3_length: 12; v_call: TRBV20-1
cdr3_aa: CASSIQGSSGNTIYF; j_call: TRBJ1-3; cdr3_length: 15; v_call: TRBV19
cdr3_aa: CASSYVAGANNEQFF; j_call: TRBJ2-1; cdr3_length: 15; v_call: TRBV6-6
cdr3_aa: CASSRGTGAFQPQHF; j_call: TRBJ1-5; cdr3_length: 15; v_call: TRBV12-3/TRBV12-4
cdr3_aa: CASSLEEGEDGYTF; j_call: TRBJ1-2; cdr3_length: 14; v_call: TRBV7-6
cdr3_aa: CASSLGPTPDTQYF; j_call: TRBJ2-3; cdr3_length: 14; v_call: TRBV12-3/TRBV12-4
cdr3_aa: CASSYNRAGGNTIYF; j_call: TRBJ1-3; cdr3_length: 15; v_call: TRBV6-6